This entry features one T cell receptor beta chain sequence. Reverse transcription used roughly 0.45 to 1 ug RNA and random hexamers. An immunoSEQ multiplex PCR amplified TCR beta CDR3 over 54 Vbeta and 13 Jbeta. A single record per CDR3 protein comes from TCRdb applying MiXCR to the immunoSEQ multiplex PCR reads. In the table there are 100,000 or so distinct CDR3 sequences, nearly 95% of which are singletons. These data originate in a study of CD8 T cells in Susac syndrome. V was clipped by 3 bases and J by 2 bases, with 22 bases between them. Germline-derived CDR1 and CDR2 are DFQATT and SNEGSKA (reference sequence). CDR3 length equals 17 residues. In contrast to the negatively isolated CD8+ and CD4+ T cells, TEMRA cells were FACS-enriched.

The TCR sequence derives from a human donor in good health. V gene TRBV20-1 combines with J gene TRBJ2-5; either TRBD1 or TRBD2 may supply D (6 bases each). The specimen was CD4+ T cells from PBMCs. DNA for the CDR3: TGCAGTGCTAGCGGGGGCCTACCGACTTCGTATCAAGAGACCCAGTACTTC. Protein: CSASGGLPTSYQETQYF.